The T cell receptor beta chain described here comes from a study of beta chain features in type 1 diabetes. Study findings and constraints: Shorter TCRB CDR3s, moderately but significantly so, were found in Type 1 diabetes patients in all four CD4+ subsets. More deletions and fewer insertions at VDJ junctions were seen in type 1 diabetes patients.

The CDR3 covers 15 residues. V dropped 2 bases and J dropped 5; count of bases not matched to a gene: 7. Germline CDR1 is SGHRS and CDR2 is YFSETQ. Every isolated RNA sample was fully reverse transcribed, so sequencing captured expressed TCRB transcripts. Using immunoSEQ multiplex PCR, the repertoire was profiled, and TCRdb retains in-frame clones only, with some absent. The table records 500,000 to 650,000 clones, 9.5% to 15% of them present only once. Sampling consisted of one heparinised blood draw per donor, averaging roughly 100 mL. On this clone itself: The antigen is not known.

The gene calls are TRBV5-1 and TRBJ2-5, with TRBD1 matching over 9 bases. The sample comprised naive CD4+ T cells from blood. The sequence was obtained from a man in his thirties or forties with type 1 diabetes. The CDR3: CASSLSTGGRETQYF. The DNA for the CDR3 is TGCGCCAGCAGCTTAAGCACAGGGGGCAGGGAGACCCAGTACTTC. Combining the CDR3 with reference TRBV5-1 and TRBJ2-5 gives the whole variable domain KAGVTQTPRYLIKTRGQQVTLSCSPISGHRSVSWYQQTPGQGLQFLFEYFSETQRNKGNFPGRFSGRQFSNSRSEMNVSTLELGDSALYLCASSLSTGGRETQYFGPGTRLLVL.